This record looks at one T cell receptor (beta chain) sequence and its context. Its antigen is not known. The repertoire was sequenced with immunoSEQ multiplex PCR; TCRdb's copy has only in-frame clones and lacks some. Altogether 13,000 or so clones are present, around two thirds being singletons, with the ten largest covering roughly a quarter. The source of the sample is a study of OX40 agonist ivuxolimab in advanced cancers. The wider study: An agonistic human IgG2 monoclonal antibody against OX40 (CD134) was given.

Study results and caveats: The study did not work out the antigen specificity of the expanded peripheral T cells.

This CDR3 contains 13 residues. Germline-derived CDR1 and CDR2 are WSHSY and SAAADI. Trimming cost V 4 bases and J 7 bases, with 11 bases left between them. The source material was CD4+ or CD8+ T cells sorted from blood, sampled in a trial of the OX40 agonist ivuxolimab. This receptor was identified in an adult with an advanced solid tumor such as melanoma, head and neck, liver or kidney cancer. The V call is TRBV10-2, the J call TRBJ2-1, with D possibly being TRBD2 (5 bases). The CDR3 nucleotides read TGCGCCAGCAGTGTGCATAGGGAGAATGAGCAGTTCTTC. Translated, it gives CASSVHRENEQFF.